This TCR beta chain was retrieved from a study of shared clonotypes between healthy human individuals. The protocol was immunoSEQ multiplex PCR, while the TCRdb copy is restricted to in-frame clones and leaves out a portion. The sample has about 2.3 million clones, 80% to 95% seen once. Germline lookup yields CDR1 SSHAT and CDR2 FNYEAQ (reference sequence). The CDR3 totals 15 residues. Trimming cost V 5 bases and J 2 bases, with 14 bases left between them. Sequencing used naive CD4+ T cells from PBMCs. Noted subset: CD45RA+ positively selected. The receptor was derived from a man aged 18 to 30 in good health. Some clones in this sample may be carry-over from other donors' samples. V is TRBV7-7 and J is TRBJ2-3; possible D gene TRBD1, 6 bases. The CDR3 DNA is TGTGCCAGCAGCCTGACAGGAGATGTCACAGATACGCAGTATTTT. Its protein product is CASSLTGDVTDTQYF.